This section outlines one T cell receptor beta chain sequence together with its context. The antigen is undetermined. The repertoire was sequenced with immunoSEQ multiplex PCR; TCRdb's copy has only in-frame clones and lacks some. The table has 120,000 to 150,000 clones, around 91% seen once. The sample is drawn from a study of T cell responses to AZD1222 COVID-19 vaccine. Study results and limitations: Unmutated regions of variants are reportedly targeted by nearly half of spike-specific TCRs.

The receptor was isolated from an adult who received the AZD1222 COVID-19 vaccine. The sample here was peripheral blood, taken 28 days after the second AZD1222 dose.

The CDR3 is CASSVATDTQYF. As DNA, the CDR3 is TGTGCCAGCAGTGTAGCGACAGATACGCAGTATTTT. This chain uses TRBV2 with TRBJ2-3; D perhaps matches TRBD2 (5 bases). The germline gives CDR1 SNHLY, CDR2 FYNNEI. V was clipped by 4 bases and J by 3 bases, with 5 bases between them. The CDR3 contains 12 residues.